The clone carrying this T cell receptor (beta chain) was counted at least ten times. The target antigen is unknown. Semi-nested PCR with Nested Universal Primer A followed constant-region reverse priming of full-length variable regions. TCRdb passed the 5' RACE reads through MiXCR, listing each CDR3 protein once. Of approximately 23,000 distinct CDR3 sequences listed, less than 40% are singletons. CD25-based Treg depletion was applied to purified naive CD4+ T cells. V lost 6 bases and J lost 6; bases outside the gene matches: 11. CDR3 length equals 17 residues. Study observations and caveats: The TCR gene usage of tumor memory CD4+ T cells clustered together with blood and lymph node memory CD4+ cells and with lymph node naive CD4+ cells. The larger cohort examined one V-J beta rearrangement, not whole repertoires.

This TCR was sampled from a female donor with breast cancer. The sequenced material came from tumor-infiltrating naive CD4+ T cells sorted from the breast tumor. The subset was: naive CD4+ T cells, CD4+CD45RA+CD25-. V and J are TRBV12-3 or TRBV12-4 and TRBJ2-2; 12 bases fit TRBD2. Here the CDR3 reads CASSLLTSGGLPGELFF. The DNA for the CDR3 is TGTGCCAGCAGCCTACTGACTAGCGGGGGCCTTCCCGGGGAGCTGTTTTTT.